This entry is about one T cell receptor beta chain. What it binds is unknown. The data belong to a study of vaccination effects on CD4 cells after COVID-19. Within the ViraFEST assay, antigen-specific CD4+ T cells underwent expansion with viral peptide pools prior to sequencing. When around 10 days of culture had elapsed, CD4+ T cells were isolated. Either the mRNA-1273 or the BNT162b2 vaccine was given to participants as two doses. J gave up 7 bases and V 3 bases, and 3 bases lay outside the gene matches. CDR3 size: 14 residues. Per the germline V gene, CDR1 is LGHDT and CDR2 is YNNKEL (reference sequence). Produced via immunoSEQ multiplex PCR; TCRdb's table is partial and in-frame only. The sample yields around 24,000 clones, roughly 76% seen once. Study-wide results and limits: At late timepoints after vaccination, vaccine- and infection-induced clones shrank markedly.

This TCR was sampled from a human donor who received a COVID-19 vaccine. Some clones in this sample may be carry-over from other donors' samples. Sequenced material: CD4+ T cells from PBMCs cultured with SARS-CoV-2 spike peptides, taken after COVID-19 vaccination. The chain uses TRBV3-1 (or the pseudogene TRBV3-2) and TRBJ1-6; 7 positions agree with TRBD1. The CDR3 loop is CASSQDRTNSPLHF. In DNA, the CDR3 is TGTGCCAGCAGCCAGGACAGGACGAATTCACCCCTCCACTTT.